The rows below give T cell receptor beta chains drawn from one sample of a study of Graves' ophthalmopathy and Graves' hyperthyroidism. TCRdb fed the multiplex PCR reads into MiXCR, producing one record per CDR3 protein. Seen here are hundreds of thousands of distinct CDR3 sequences, roughly two fifths observed once, and the top ten hold 3% to 4%. Input material: peripheral blood. Every receptor here comes from an adult man with Graves' ophthalmopathy. Both conserved end residues are part of each CDR3. A D gene is named only where the DNA matches it firmly. Only some rows state a clone size, as once, few, many or a class for expanded clones.

j_call clone_size d_call v_call cdr3_aa cdr3_nt
TRBJ1-1 NA NA TRBV7-9 CASSFQVNTEAFF TGTGCCAGCAGCTTTCAAGTTAACACTGAAGCTTTCTTT
TRBJ1-2 few NA TRBV10-3 CASSRKTEANYGYTF TGTGCCAGCAGCCGAAAGACCGAGGCTAACTATGGCTACACCTTC
TRBJ2-7 NA TRBD1 TRBV5-4 CASSPTGDPSYEQYF TGTGCCAGCAGCCCCACAGGGGATCCCTCCTACGAGCAGTACTTC
TRBJ1-5 NA NA TRBV12-3/TRBV12-4 CASSLRSNQPQHF TGTGCCAGCAGTTTACGTAGCAATCAGCCCCAGCATTTT
TRBJ2-7 many TRBD2 TRBV11-2 CASSLVWSSGIHEQYF TGTGCCAGCAGCTTAGTCTGGTCTAGCGGGATCCACGAGCAGTACTTC
TRBJ1-3 many NA TRBV9 CASSQLDSGSSSSGNTIYF TGTGCCAGCAGCCAACTCGACAGTGGAAGTTCGAGCTCTGGAAACACCATATATTTT
TRBJ2-2 few TRBD2 TRBV5-4 CASSPAGLANTGELFF TGTGCCAGCAGCCCGGCGGGACTAGCGAACACCGGGGAGCTGTTTTTT
TRBJ2-5 many NA TRBV20-1 CSARNSAETQYF TGCAGTGCTAGAAACAGCGCGGAGACCCAGTACTTC
TRBJ2-5 NA NA TRBV4-1 CASSQEGRGDQPQYF TGCGCCAGCAGCCAAGAGGGGAGGGGGGATCAGCCCCAGTACTTC
TRBJ1-1 many NA TRBV7-2 CASSPGGVNTEAFF TGTGCCAGCAGCCCGGGTGGGGTGAACACTGAAGCTTTCTTT
TRBJ2-7 many NA TRBV11-2 CASRPGTLGEQYF TGTGCCAGCAGACCCGGGACATTGGGCGAGCAGTACTTC
TRBJ1-2 once NA TRBV7-8 CASSFEGAGRYTF TGTGCCAGCAGCTTTGAGGGCGCCGGTCGCTACACCTTC
TRBJ1-1 NA NA TRBV2 CASSGGSGTTGAFF TGTGCCAGCAGTGGGGGCTCAGGGACCACTGGAGCTTTCTTT
TRBJ1-3 many NA TRBV7-2 CASSLGQAGSGNTIYF TGTGCCAGCAGCTTAGGGCAGGCAGGGTCTGGAAACACCATATATTTT
TRBJ1-4 once TRBD1 TRBV10-2 CASTQTGSNEKLFF TGCGCCAGCACCCAGACAGGGTCTAATGAAAAACTGTTTTTT
TRBJ2-3 once TRBD2 TRBV19 CASGVLGLAIRFTDTQYF TGTGCCAGTGGAGTCCTGGGACTAGCGATTAGATTCACAGATACGCAGTATTTT
TRBJ1-2 NA TRBD1 TRBV29-1 CSVEGQGLYGYTF TGCAGCGTTGAAGGACAGGGCCTCTATGGCTACACCTTC
TRBJ2-2 NA NA TRBV10-2 CASSEVTTIVGELFF TGCGCCAGCAGTGAGGTGACTACTATAGTCGGGGAGCTGTTTTTT
TRBJ2-7 NA TRBD1 TRBV7-9 CASSPKGAHVNEQYF TGTGCCAGCAGCCCGAAGGGGGCGCATGTAAACGAGCAGTACTTC
TRBJ2-7 NA NA TRBV15 CATSRTVSPYEQYF TGTGCCACCAGCAGGACGGTGAGCCCCTACGAGCAGTACTTC
TRBJ2-7 many TRBD2 TRBV10-3 CASSGLAVSYEQYF TGTGCCAGCAGCGGACTAGCGGTTTCCTACGAGCAGTACTTC
TRBJ2-7 few NA TRBV6-5 CASSYGGGPYYEQYF TGTGCCAGCAGTTACGGTGGCGGACCGTACTACGAGCAGTACTTC
TRBJ1-3 NA NA TRBV9 CASSFRSSGLLPGNTIYF TGTGCCAGCAGCTTCCGGTCTAGCGGGCTTTTGCCTGGAAACACCATATATTTT
TRBJ2-6 NA TRBD2 TRBV19 CASSPAGADTGANVLTF TGTGCCAGTAGCCCAGCGGGGGCCGACACCGGGGCCAACGTCCTGACTTTC
TRBJ1-3 many NA TRBV5-8 CASSRASSGNTIYF TGTGCCAGCAGCAGGGCCTCATCTGGAAACACCATATATTTT
TRBJ2-2 many NA TRBV7-2 CASSLALLNGELFF TGTGCCAGCAGCTTAGCGCTCTTGAACGGGGAGCTGTTTTTT
TRBJ1-1 many NA TRBV29-1 CSVVESGWTEAFF TGCAGCGTTGTTGAGTCGGGGTGGACTGAAGCTTTCTTT
TRBJ1-2 NA NA TRBV15 CATSRDIQGWAYGYTF TGTGCCACCAGCAGAGATATCCAGGGATGGGCCTATGGCTACACCTTC
TRBJ2-5 NA NA TRBV9 CASSPGPRGETQYF TGTGCCAGCAGCCCGGGGCCTCGCGGAGAGACCCAGTACTTC
TRBJ2-7 NA TRBD2 TRBV25-1 CASRTSGSMKEQYF TGTGCCAGCAGGACTAGCGGGAGTATGAAGGAGCAGTACTTC
TRBJ1-1 many NA TRBV29-1 CSGTDLHTEAFF TGCAGCGGGACAGACCTTCACACTGAAGCTTTCTTT
TRBJ2-7 many NA TRBV9 CASSVGEKGQEYEQYF TGTGCCAGCAGCGTAGGGGAGAAAGGGCAGGAATACGAGCAGTACTTC
TRBJ2-2 few TRBD1 TRBV12-5 CASGFPDRDLTGELFF TGTGCTAGTGGTTTCCCCGACAGGGATCTTACCGGGGAGCTGTTTTTT
TRBJ1-1 many NA TRBV10-3 CASSESSRVTEAFF TGTGCCAGCAGTGAAAGTAGCAGGGTAACTGAAGCTTTCTTT
TRBJ2-7 many NA TRBV15 CATSRDQYPGSTYEQYF TGTGCCACCAGCAGAGATCAGTACCCGGGATCCACCTACGAGCAGTACTTC
TRBJ2-7 NA TRBD1 TRBV10-3 CASISGTGGSYEQYF TGTGCCAGCATTAGCGGGACAGGGGGCTCCTACGAGCAGTACTTC
TRBJ2-5 many NA TRBV20-1 CSARLVEETQYF TGCAGTGCGCGGTTAGTCGAAGAGACCCAGTACTTC
TRBJ1-1 NA NA TRBV20-1 CSAIDPRGTEAFF TGCAGTGCTATTGACCCCCGTGGGACTGAAGCTTTCTTT
TRBJ1-1 many NA TRBV3-1 CASSQNRAREAFF TGTGCCAGCAGCCAGAACAGAGCTAGGGAAGCTTTCTTT
TRBJ2-6 many NA TRBV12-3/TRBV12-4 CASSGMYGANVLTF TGTGCCAGTTCAGGGATGTATGGGGCCAACGTCCTGACTTTC
TRBJ2-3 few NA TRBV6-5 CASSYKRGTDTQYF TGTGCCAGCAGTTACAAAAGGGGCACAGATACGCAGTATTTT
TRBJ2-7 many NA TRBV5-1 CASSYGQNEQYF TGCGCCAGCAGCTACGGACAGAACGAGCAGTACTTC
TRBJ1-5 NA NA TRBV25-1 CASQEVQAQPQHF TGTGCCAGCCAAGAAGTACAGGCTCAGCCCCAGCATTTT
TRBJ1-1 many NA TRBV10-3 CAISAGGERNTEAFF TGTGCCATCAGTGCCGGAGGGGAAAGGAACACTGAAGCTTTCTTT
TRBJ2-5 once NA TRBV7-3 CASSLSGGHQETQYF TGTGCCAGCAGCTTATCAGGGGGGCACCAAGAGACCCAGTACTTC
TRBJ2-2 NA NA TRBV7-8 CASRSPDITGELFF TGTGCCAGCCGATCTCCAGATATCACCGGGGAGCTGTTTTTT
TRBJ1-3 NA NA TRBV9 CASSQQPFGYNGNTIYF TGTGCCAGCAGCCAACAGCCGTTTGGGTATAATGGAAACACCATATATTTT
TRBJ2-2 NA NA TRBV29-1 CSVSGEGQLFF TGCAGCGTTTCAGGGGAGGGGCAGCTGTTTTTT
TRBJ1-1 many NA TRBV9 CASSVVAGNTEAFF TGTGCCAGCAGCGTAGTGGCAGGGAACACTGAAGCTTTCTTT